The TCR beta chain under discussion was sequenced for a study of T-cell memory formation after mild COVID-19. On the study more broadly: Largely, TCR clusters stayed within a single donor.

Germline assignment: CDR1 LGHNA and CDR2 YNFKEQ. V was cut by 3 bases and J by 4 bases, with 12 bases left in between. The CDR3 is made up of 15 amino acids. MiXCR was run by TCRdb on the 5' RACE reads, yielding one entry per CDR3 protein. The table has roughly 620,000 distinct CDR3 sequences, about a sixth seen once. In the case of this clonotype: The target antigen is unknown.

Findings and caveats of the study: Among contracting clones, CD4+ were mainly CM/EM and CD8+ enriched in EMRA.

Input material: PBMCs or a T cell subset sorted from them (not recorded which). The clonotype was recovered from an adult woman who had mild COVID-19 (a few samples of this study predate the infection). Cell type and time point are not known. This chain connects TRBV4-2 to TRBJ1-4, with D unclear. CDR3 sequence reads: CASSQYRTDNEKLFF. The DNA of the CDR3 is TGTGCCAGCAGCCAGTATAGGACGGATAATGAAAAACTGTTTTTT.